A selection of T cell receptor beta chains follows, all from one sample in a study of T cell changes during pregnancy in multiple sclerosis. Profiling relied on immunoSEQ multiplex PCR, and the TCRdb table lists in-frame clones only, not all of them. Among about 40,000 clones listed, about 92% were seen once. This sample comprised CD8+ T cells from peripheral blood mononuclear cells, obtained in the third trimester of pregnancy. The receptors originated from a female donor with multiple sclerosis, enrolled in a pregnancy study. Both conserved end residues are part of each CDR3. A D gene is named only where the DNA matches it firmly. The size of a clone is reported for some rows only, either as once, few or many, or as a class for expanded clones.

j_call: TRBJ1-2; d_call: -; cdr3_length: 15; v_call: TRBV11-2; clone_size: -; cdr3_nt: TGTGCCAGCAGCTCCCTACCCCGAATGTATTATGGCTACACCTTC; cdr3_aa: CASSSLPRMYYGYTF
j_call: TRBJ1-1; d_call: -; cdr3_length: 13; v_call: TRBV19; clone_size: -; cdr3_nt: TGTGCCAGTAGTATACAGGGGTCGGCTGAAGCTTTCTTT; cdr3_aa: CASSIQGSAEAFF
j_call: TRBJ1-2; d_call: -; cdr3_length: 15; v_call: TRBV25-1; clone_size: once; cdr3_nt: TGTGCCAGCAGTGAATGGCGGGCCTCTGACTATGGCTACACCTTC; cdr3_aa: CASSEWRASDYGYTF
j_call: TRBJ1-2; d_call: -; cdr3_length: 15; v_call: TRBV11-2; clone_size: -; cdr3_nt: TGTGCCAGCAGCTCGGCTAACGACATTTCCTATGGCTACACCTTC; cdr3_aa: CASSSANDISYGYTF
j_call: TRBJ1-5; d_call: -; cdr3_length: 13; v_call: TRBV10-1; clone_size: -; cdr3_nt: TGCGCCAGCAGGGGGGGGCAGGGTCAGCCCCAGCATTTT; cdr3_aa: CASRGGQGQPQHF
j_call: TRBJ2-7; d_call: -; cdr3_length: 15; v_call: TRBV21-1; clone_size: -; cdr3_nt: TGTGCCAGCAGCAGAAGTGGGACACGCTCCTACGAGCAGTACTTC; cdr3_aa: CASSRSGTRSYEQYF
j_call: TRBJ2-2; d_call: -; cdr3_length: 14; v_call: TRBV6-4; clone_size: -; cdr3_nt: TGTGCCAGCAGCGCTGGACAAGCTGTAGGGGAGCTGTTTTTT; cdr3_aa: CASSAGQAVGELFF
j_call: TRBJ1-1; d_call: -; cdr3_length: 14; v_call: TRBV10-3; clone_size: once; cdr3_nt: TGTGCCATCAGTGAGTCAAGCGAACGGGGTGAAGCTTTCTTT; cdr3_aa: CAISESSERGEAFF
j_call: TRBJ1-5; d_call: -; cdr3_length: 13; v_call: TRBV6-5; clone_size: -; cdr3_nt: TGTGCCAGCAGTGGGGGGGACAATCAGCCCCAGCATTTT; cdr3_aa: CASSGGDNQPQHF
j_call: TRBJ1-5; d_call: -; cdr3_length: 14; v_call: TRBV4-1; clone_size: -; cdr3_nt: TGCGCCAGCAGCCAAGGCCCAGGGGAACAGCCCCAGCATTTT; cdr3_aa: CASSQGPGEQPQHF
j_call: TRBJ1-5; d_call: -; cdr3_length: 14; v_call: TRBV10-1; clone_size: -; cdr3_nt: TGCGCCAGCAGCTCAATACAGATCAATCAGCCCCAGCATTTT; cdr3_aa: CASSSIQINQPQHF
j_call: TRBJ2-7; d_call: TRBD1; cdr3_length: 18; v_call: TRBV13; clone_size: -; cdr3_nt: TGTGCCAGCAGCTTAGTGGGACAGGGGGCCTCAAGCTCCTACGAGCAGTACTTC; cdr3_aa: CASSLVGQGASSSYEQYF
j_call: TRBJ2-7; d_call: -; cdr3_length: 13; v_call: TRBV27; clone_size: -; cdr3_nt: TGTGCCAGCAGTTTAGGTCAGACATACGAGCAGTACTTC; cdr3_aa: CASSLGQTYEQYF
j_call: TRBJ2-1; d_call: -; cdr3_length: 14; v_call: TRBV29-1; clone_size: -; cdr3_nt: TGCAGCTTTTGGGACTCCAGCTCCTACAATGAGCAGTTCTTC; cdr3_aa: CSFWDSSSYNEQFF
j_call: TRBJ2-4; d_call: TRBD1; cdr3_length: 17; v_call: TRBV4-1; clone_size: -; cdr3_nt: TGCGCCAGCAGCCAGTACGACAGGGCCCTAGCCAAAAACATTCAGTACTTC; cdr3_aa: CASSQYDRALAKNIQYF
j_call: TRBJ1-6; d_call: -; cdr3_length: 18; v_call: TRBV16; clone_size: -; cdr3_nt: TGTGCCAGCAGCCAATCCCTAGCGGAGGCGCCTTTAAATTCACCCCTCCACTTT; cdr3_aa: CASSQSLAEAPLNSPLHF
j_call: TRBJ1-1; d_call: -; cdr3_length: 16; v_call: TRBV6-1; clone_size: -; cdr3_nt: TGTGCCAGCAGTGTTGGATGGTCCCTGGACAGTGTGGAAGCTTTCTTT; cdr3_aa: CASSVGWSLDSVEAFF
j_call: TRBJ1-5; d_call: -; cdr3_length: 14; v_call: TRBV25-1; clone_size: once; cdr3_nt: TGTGCCAGCAGTGCAACAGAGAGCAATCAGCCCCAGCATTTT; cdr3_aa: CASSATESNQPQHF
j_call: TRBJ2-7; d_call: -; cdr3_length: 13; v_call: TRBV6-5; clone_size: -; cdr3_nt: TGTGCCAGCAGTTTCTCGGACAGTTACGAGCAGTACTTC; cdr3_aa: CASSFSDSYEQYF
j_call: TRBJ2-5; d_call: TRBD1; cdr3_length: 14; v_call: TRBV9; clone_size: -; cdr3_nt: TGTGCCAGCAGCCTCGGGACAGGAAGAGAGACCCAGTACTTC; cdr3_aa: CASSLGTGRETQYF
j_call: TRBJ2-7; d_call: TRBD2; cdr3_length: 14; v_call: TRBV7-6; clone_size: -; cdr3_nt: TGTGCCAGCAGCGATAGCGGGGGAGGAGGTGAGCAGTACTTC; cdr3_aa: CASSDSGGGGEQYF
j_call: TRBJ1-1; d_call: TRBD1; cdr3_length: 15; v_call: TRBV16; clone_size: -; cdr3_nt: TGTGCCAGCAGCCCTGACAGGGGGCAGTGGACTGAAGCTTTCTTT; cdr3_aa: CASSPDRGQWTEAFF
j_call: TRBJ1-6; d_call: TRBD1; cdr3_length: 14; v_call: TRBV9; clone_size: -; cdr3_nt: TGTGCCAGCAGCGTAGAAGGGGGCGATTCACCCCTCCACTTT; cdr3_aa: CASSVEGGDSPLHF
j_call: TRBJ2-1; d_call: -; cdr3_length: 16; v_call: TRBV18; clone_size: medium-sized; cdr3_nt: TGTGCCAGCTCACCACCGGGGGCAGGTCTGCACAATGAGCAGTTCTTC; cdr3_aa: CASSPPGAGLHNEQFF
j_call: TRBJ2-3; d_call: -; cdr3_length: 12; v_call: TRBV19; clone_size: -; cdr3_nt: TGTGCCAGTAGTGCGGGGGCGGATACGCAGTATTTT; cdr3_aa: CASSAGADTQYF
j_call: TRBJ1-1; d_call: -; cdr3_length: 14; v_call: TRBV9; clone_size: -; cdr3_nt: TGTGCCAGCAGCGTAGGTTCCCGAGACACTGAAGCTTTCTTT; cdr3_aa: CASSVGSRDTEAFF
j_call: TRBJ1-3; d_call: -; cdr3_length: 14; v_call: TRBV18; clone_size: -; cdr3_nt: TGTGCCAGCTCACCCAGGGCAGCTGGAAACACCATATATTTT; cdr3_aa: CASSPRAAGNTIYF
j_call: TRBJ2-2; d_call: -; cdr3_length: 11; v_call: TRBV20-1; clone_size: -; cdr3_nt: TGCAGTGCTCCTCGGACCGGGGAGCTGTTTTTT; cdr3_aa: CSAPRTGELFF
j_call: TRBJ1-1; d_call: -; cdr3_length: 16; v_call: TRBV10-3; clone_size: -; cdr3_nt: TGTGCCATCAGTGACTCCGGAACAGGGTTGAGCACTGAAGCTTTCTTT; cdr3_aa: CAISDSGTGLSTEAFF
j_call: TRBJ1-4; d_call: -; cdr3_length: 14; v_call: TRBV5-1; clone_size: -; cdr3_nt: TGCGCCAGCAGCTTGGCCAGCGGCAGTGAAAAACTGTTTTTT; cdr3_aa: CASSLASGSEKLFF
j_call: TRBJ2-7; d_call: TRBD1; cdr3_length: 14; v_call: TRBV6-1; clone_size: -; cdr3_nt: TGTGCCAGCAGTGAAGACAGGGGTTTGTACGAGCAGTACTTC; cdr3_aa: CASSEDRGLYEQYF
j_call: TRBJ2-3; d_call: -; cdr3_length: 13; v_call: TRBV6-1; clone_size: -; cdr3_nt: TGTGCCAGCACGCGGGGAGGCACAGATACGCAGTATTTT; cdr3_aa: CASTRGGTDTQYF
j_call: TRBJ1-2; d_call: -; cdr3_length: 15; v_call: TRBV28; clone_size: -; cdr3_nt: TGTGCCAGCAGTTCCTCAGACAGACGCTACGATGGCTACACCTTC; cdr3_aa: CASSSSDRRYDGYTF
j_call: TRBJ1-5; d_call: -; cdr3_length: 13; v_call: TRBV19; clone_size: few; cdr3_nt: TGTGCCAGCCTTGGGCAGTTCAATCAGCCCCAGCATTTT; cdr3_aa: CASLGQFNQPQHF
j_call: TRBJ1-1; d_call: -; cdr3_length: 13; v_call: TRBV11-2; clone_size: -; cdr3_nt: TGTGCCAGCAGCCAAACACCGGGGATTGAAGCTTTCTTT; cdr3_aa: CASSQTPGIEAFF